This passage covers 23 T cell receptor beta chains from one sample sequenced in a study of glioma-infiltrating T cells after dendritic cell vaccination. Data came from immunoSEQ multiplex PCR; TCRdb stores just in-frame clones and leaves some out. Among about 32,000 clones listed, over 90% were seen once. The sample here was blood, taken before dendritic cell vaccination. The receptors stem from a human donor with glioblastoma.

The chain employs TRBV19 and TRBJ1-1; D may be TRBD1 (5 bases). Germline CDR1 and CDR2: LNHDA and SQIVND (reference sequence). Trimming shortened V by 3 bases and J by 0 bases, and 17 bases separated the two germline ends. The CDR3 is 17 amino acids. CDR3 loop: CASSIGPTDQMNTEAFF. CDR3 coding DNA: TGTGCCAGTAGTATCGGGCCGACAGACCAGATGAACACTGAAGCTTTCTTT.

The rearrangement uses TRBV4-1 and TRBJ2-2, with 13 bases identical to TRBD2. V lost 3 bases, J lost 6 bases, and 4 bases stayed unmatched. CDR3 size: 16 residues. Germline CDR1 is MGHRA and CDR2 is YSYEKL. The CDR3 reads CASSHQLAGGPGELFF. CDR3 coding DNA: TGCGCCAGCAGCCACCAACTAGCGGGGGGGCCCGGGGAGCTGTTTTTT.

The V gene is TRBV5-4, the J gene TRBJ1-1; perhaps TRBD1 as D (6 bases). Per germline, CDR1 SGHNT and CDR2 YYREEE (reference sequence). Trimming stripped 4 bases from V and 0 bases from J, with 13 bases between. The CDR3 runs 15 residues. The CDR3 DNA reads as TGTGCCAGCAGCCGTCCGGGACAACTGAACACTGAAGCTTTCTTT. It is translated as CASSRPGQLNTEAFF.

The genes are TRBV30 and TRBJ2-5, with D unresolved. Germline CDR1 is GTSNPN and CDR2 is SVGIG (reference sequence). The CDR3 runs to 14 residues. V lost 0 bases and J 1 base, leaving 9 bases between the germline ends. The CDR3 spells CAWSVGGLQETQYF. CDR3 in DNA: TGTGCCTGGAGTGTAGGCGGCCTCCAAGAGACCCAGTACTTC.

CDR3 nucleotides: TGTGCCAGCAGCAAAGATTCTACTGGGAGTGAAGCTTTCTTT. Translated, it gives CASSKDSTGSEAFF. The chain couples TRBV21-1 to TRBJ1-1. TRBV21-1 is reported as a pseudogene. This CDR3 has 14 residues.

The CDR3 region is CASSESSGVVGTDTQYF. The CDR3 DNA reads TGTGCCAGCAGTGAATCTAGCGGGGTCGTCGGCACAGATACGCAGTATTTT. V gene TRBV6-4 combines with J gene TRBJ2-3, with TRBD2 matching over 9 bases. Germline CDR1 and CDR2: MRHNA and SNTAGT. The CDR3 is 17 residues long. After removal of 3 bases from V and 1 base from J, the junction contained 8 bases not matched to a gene.

The chain combines TRBV2 with TRBJ2-5; TRBD1 matches at 8 bases. With 4 bases clipped from V and 1 base from J, the junction kept 11 bases outside the gene matches. In germline, CDR1 is SNHLY, CDR2 FYNNEI. CDR3 size: 17 residues. The CDR3 nucleotides are TGTGCCAGCAGTGTCTCTCTTGGGACAGGTGCCCAAGAGACCCAGTACTTC. As protein: CASSVSLGTGAQETQYF.

The rearrangement links TRBV6-1 to TRBJ2-1; 7 bases agree with TRBD1. The J segment lost 7 bases and the V segment lost 6 bases, leaving 9 bases of the junction unmatched. CDR1 MNHNS and CDR2 SASEGT come from the germline V gene. The CDR3 contains 14 residues. The CDR3 bases are TGTGCCAGCAGGGGAACAGGGGAAGTGAATGAGCAGTTCTTC. It translates to CASRGTGEVNEQFF.

This clone appeared once. The J gene is TRBJ1-2, the V gene TRBV6-5; no definite D call. From germline, CDR1 is MNHEY and CDR2 SVGAGI. The CDR3 spans 13 residues. The V end was cut by 0 bases, the J end by 3 bases, with 5 bases between. The chain's CDR3 is CASSYSYDYGYTF. In nucleotides, the CDR3 is TGTGCCAGCAGTTACTCCTATGACTATGGCTACACCTTC.

The V and J genes are TRBV10-3 and TRBJ2-7; 8 bases agree with TRBD1. After removal of 5 bases from V and 1 base from J, the junction contained 10 bases not matched to a gene. CDR3 length: 16 residues. CDR1 is ENHRY and CDR2 is SYGVKD in the germline V gene. The CDR3 is CAISFSPGTGSYEQYF. Here the CDR3 DNA reads TGTGCCATCAGTTTTTCTCCGGGGACAGGTTCCTACGAGCAGTACTTC.

The chain is built from TRBV18 and TRBJ1-1, with D tentatively TRBD1 (6 bases). This CDR3 spans 11 amino acids. Germline V gene data show CDR1 as KGHSH and CDR2 as LQKENI. Trimming took off 6 bases at V and 7 bases at J, with 9 bases between the two ends. The chain's CDR3 is CASSGDNEAFF. CDR3 nucleotide sequence: TGTGCCAGCTCCGGGGACAATGAAGCTTTCTTT.

The CDR3: CASGGGRGSYNSPLHF. CDR3 bases: TGTGCCAGCGGGGGCGGACGAGGTTCCTATAATTCACCCCTCCACTTT. The chain links TRBV11-2 to TRBJ1-6, with D perhaps matching TRBD1 (6 bases). Trimming shortened V by 8 bases and J by 1 base, and 15 bases separated the two germline ends. The germline V gene encodes CDR1 SGHAT and CDR2 FQNNGV. The CDR3 extends over 16 amino acids.

The chain combines TRBV5-4 with TRBJ2-7, with D perhaps matching TRBD2 (5 bases). Germline V gives CDR1 SGHNT, CDR2 YYREEE (reference sequence). Trimming took 3 bases from V and 1 from J, leaving 11 bases between them. CDR3 length: 14 amino acids. DNA of the CDR3: TGTGCCAGCAGCTCCCTCGGGGATTCCTACGAGCAGTACTTC. It codes for CASSSLGDSYEQYF. The full variable domain, in which reference TRBV5-4 and TRBJ2-7 provide the parts outside the CDR3, is ETGVTQSPTHLIKTRGQQVTLRCSSQSGHNTVSWYQQALGQGPQFIFQYYREEENGRGNFPPRFSGLQFPNYSSELNVNALELDDSALYLCASSSLGDSYEQYFGPGTRLTVT.

The CDR3 here is CASKTGTGANVLTF. The CDR3 DNA reads TGCGCCAGCAAAACAGGGACTGGGGCCAACGTCCTGACTTTC. The chain carries TRBV5-1 and TRBJ2-6; D may be TRBD1 (6 bases). This CDR3 contains 14 residues. V lost 6 bases, J lost 2 bases, and 9 bases lay in between. The germline gives CDR1 SGHRS, CDR2 YFSETQ.

Only a few counts were recorded for this clone. V is TRBV4-2 and J is TRBJ1-2, with D unresolved. The CDR3 is 14 amino acids. CDR1 and CDR2 from the germline V gene are LGHNA and YNFKEQ. Trimming took off 0 bases at V and 2 bases at J, with 7 bases between the two ends. The CDR3 DNA reads as TGTGCCAGCAGCCAAGATAGTGAAAACTATGGCTACACCTTC. Amino acid sequence: CASSQDSENYGYTF.

The V call is TRBV25-1, the J call TRBJ1-2; 8 bases agree with TRBD1. From germline, CDR1 is MGHDK and CDR2 SYGVNS. Germline trimming cut 6 bases from V and 4 bases from J; bases unmatched to any gene: 10. This CDR3 region has 15 residues. CDR3 residues: CASRGLTGVSYGYTF. The CDR3 DNA is TGTGCCAGCAGGGGACTGACAGGGGTTTCCTATGGCTACACCTTC.

CDR3 nucleotide sequence: TGCGCCAGCAGCCAAGTTGGAGGGACCCAGTACTTC. This translates into CASSQVGGTQYF. The rearrangement links TRBV4-1 to TRBJ2-5, with D perhaps TRBD2 (5 bases). Trimming removed 1 base at V and 7 bases at J, with 7 bases between. CDR1 is MGHRA and CDR2 is YSYEKL in the germline V gene. This CDR3 region has 12 residues.

The chain couples TRBV5-6 to TRBJ1-5, with D perhaps TRBD1 (5 bases). The CDR3 is 16 amino acids. Germline assignment: CDR1 SGHDT and CDR2 YYEEEE. V dropped 4 bases and J dropped 2 bases, with 16 bases sitting between them. The CDR3 sequence: CASSRLRDWGNQPQHF. The CDR3 DNA reads as TGTGCCAGCAGCCGTCTGAGGGACTGGGGCAATCAGCCCCAGCATTTT.

This clone has just one count. The V and J genes are TRBV27 and TRBJ1-2; D gene ambiguous. V was cut by 3 bases and J by 2 bases, with 13 bases left in between. From germline, CDR1 is MNHEY and CDR2 SMNVEV (reference sequence). The CDR3 length is 15 residues. CDR3 loop: CASSFRIMRNYGYTF. As DNA, the CDR3 is TGTGCCAGCAGTTTTCGGATAATGAGGAACTATGGCTACACCTTC.

The chain uses TRBV7-9 and TRBJ2-6; tentative D call: TRBD1 (6 bases). Germline CDR1 SEHNR, CDR2 FQNEAQ (reference sequence). Trimming pared 6 bases from V and 3 bases from J, leaving 15 bases between. There are 16 residues in the CDR3. CDR3 bases: TGTGCCAGCAGACAAACTTCAGGGGTTGGGGCCAACGTCCTGACTTTC. Protein: CASRQTSGVGANVLTF. Together with reference TRBV7-9 and TRBJ2-6, the CDR3 gives the full variable domain: DTGVSQNPRHKITKRGQNVTFRCDPISEHNRLYWYRQTLGQGPEFLTYFQNEAQLEKSRLLSDRFSAERPKGSFSTLEIQRTEQGDSAMYLCASRQTSGVGANVLTFGAGSRLTVL.

This chain joins TRBV7-2 and TRBJ1-6, with TRBD1 matching 7 bases. The germline V gene has CDR1 SGHTA and CDR2 FQGNSA. The CDR3 totals 14 residues. Losses at the gene ends were 4 bases for V and 8 bases for J; bases not matched to a gene: 5. Written as DNA, the CDR3 is TGTGCCAGCAGCTCACAGGGGTCCCATTCACCCCTCCACTTT. Its translation: CASSSQGSHSPLHF.

The V call is TRBV2, the J call TRBJ2-1; 14 nucleotides agree with TRBD2. This CDR3 contains 16 residues. Trimming cost V 4 bases and J 6 bases; bases outside gene matches: 5. Germline CDR1 and CDR2: SNHLY and FYNNEI. CDR3: CASSGRLAGGPNEQFF. DNA of the CDR3: TGTGCCAGCAGTGGAAGACTAGCGGGGGGGCCCAATGAGCAGTTCTTC.

Details on this clone: Additional DNA sequences in this sample encode the identical CDR3. The J gene is TRBJ2-5, the V gene TRBV5-1; the D gene is possibly TRBD2 (6 bases). The ends were cut back, 6 bases at V and 2 bases at J, with 17 bases in the middle. The CDR3 totals 15 residues. Germline CDR1 and CDR2: SGHRS and YFSETQ. This CDR3 reads CASKFKSSEQETQYF. CDR3 in DNA: TGCGCCAGCAAGTTTAAATCTAGCGAACAAGAGACCCAGTACTTC.